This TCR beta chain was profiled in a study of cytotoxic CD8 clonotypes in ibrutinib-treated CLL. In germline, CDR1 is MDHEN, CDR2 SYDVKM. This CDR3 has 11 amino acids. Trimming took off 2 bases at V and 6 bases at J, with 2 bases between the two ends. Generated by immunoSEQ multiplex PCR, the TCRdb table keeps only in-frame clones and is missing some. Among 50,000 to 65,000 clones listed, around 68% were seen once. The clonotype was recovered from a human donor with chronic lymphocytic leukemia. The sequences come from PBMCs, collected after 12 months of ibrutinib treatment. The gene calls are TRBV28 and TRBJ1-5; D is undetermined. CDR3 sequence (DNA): TGTGCCAGCAGTTTAAGTCAGCCCCAGCATTTT. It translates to CASSLSQPQHF.